This T cell receptor beta chain was profiled in a study of blood T cell repertoires in COVID-19. Study as a whole: PBMCs, B-cell-depleted T cells, or T cells provided the cDNA or gDNA that made up the material.

Germline assignment: CDR1 SGHKS and CDR2 YYEKEE (reference sequence). Trimming cost V 4 bases and J 6 bases, with 16 bases left between them. The length of the CDR3 is 15 residues. Membership in each cohort depended on participant-reported clinical history. The study counted Cohort 3 donors as recovered given two negative PCRs, clearance, or symptom resolution. Profiled with immunoSEQ multiplex PCR; TCRdb holds only in-frame clones, not every one. The table includes around 140,000 clones, 75% to 90% detected once. This clonotype was sampled from a man between 60 and 75 years old who had recovered from COVID-19. Sequencing was done on a sample of PBMCs or T cells enriched from blood (not recorded which). The genes are TRBV5-5 and TRBJ1-4; no clear D. CDR3 nucleotide sequence: TGTGCCAGCAGCCCTGACCCGTGGAGCCATGAAAAACTGTTTTTT. Encoded protein: CASSPDPWSHEKLFF.